This T cell receptor beta chain appears in the sequencing data of a study of identical twins. CDR1 and CDR2 (germline): MNHNS, SASEGT. V shed 5 bases and J shed 0 bases, with 20 bases lying between them. The CDR3 is made up of 17 amino acids. TCRdb used MiXCR to reprocess the 5' RACE reads, holding one entry per CDR3 protein. Counted here are some 200,000 distinct CDR3 sequences, approximately 8.3% occurring once; the ten biggest clones make up less than 2%. The same sample was also studied in work on yellow fever vaccine responses in identical twins.

The specimen sequenced was memory (CD45RO+) T cells sorted from blood. The chain has TRBV6-1 and TRBJ2-7; either TRBD1 or TRBD2 may supply D (6 bases each). This clonotype was sampled from a woman younger than 35 in good health. CDR3 DNA sequence: TGTGCCAGCAGTAGACCCCTGGGGGGCAGGAGCTCCTACGAGCAGTACTTC. This encodes CASSRPLGGRSSYEQYF.